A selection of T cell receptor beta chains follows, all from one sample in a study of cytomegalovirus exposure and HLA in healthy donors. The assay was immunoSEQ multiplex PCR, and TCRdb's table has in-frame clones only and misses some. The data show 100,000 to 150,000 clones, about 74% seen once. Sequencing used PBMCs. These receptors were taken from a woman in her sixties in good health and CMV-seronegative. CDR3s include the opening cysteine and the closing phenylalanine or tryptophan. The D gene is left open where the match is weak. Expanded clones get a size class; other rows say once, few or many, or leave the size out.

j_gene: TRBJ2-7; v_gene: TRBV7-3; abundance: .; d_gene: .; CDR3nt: TGTGCCAGCAGCCCGCAGGGGAGGGCTCCCTACGAGCAGTACTTC; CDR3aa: CASSPQGRAPYEQYF
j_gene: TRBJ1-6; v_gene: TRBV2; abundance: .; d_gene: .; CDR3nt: TGTGCCAGCAGCCAGTCAGGGGCTTATAATTCACCCCTCCACTTT; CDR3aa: CASSQSGAYNSPLHF
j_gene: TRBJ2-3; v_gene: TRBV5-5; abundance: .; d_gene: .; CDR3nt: TGTGCCAGCAGCAGGCAGCGCCCAGATACGCAGTATTTT; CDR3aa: CASSRQRPDTQYF
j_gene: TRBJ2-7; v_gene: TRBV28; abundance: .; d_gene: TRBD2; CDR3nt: TGTGCCAGCAGTTTCCCGGGGGGGCCCCACTACGAGCAGTACTTC; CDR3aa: CASSFPGGPHYEQYF
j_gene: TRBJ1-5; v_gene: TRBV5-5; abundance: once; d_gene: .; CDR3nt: TGTGCCAGCAGCTTGTATCCGCAGGATAATCAGCCCCAGCATTTT; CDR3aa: CASSLYPQDNQPQHF
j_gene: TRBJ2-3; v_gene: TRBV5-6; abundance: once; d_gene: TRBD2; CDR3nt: TGTGCCAGCAGCCGTGCGAGCGGGAGGCCCCCTGATACGCAGTATTTT; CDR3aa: CASSRASGRPPDTQYF
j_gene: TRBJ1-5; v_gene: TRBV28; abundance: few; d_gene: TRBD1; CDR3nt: TGTGCCAGCAGGGTGACAGGGATTCGGATCAAGCATTTT; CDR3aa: CASRVTGIRIKHF
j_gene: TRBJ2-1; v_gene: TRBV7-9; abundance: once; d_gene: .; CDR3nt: TGTGCCAGCAGCCCTTATACTAGCCGGAGCTCCTACAATGAGCAGTTCTTC; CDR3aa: CASSPYTSRSSYNEQFF
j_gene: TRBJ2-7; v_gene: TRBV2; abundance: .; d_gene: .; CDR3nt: TGTGCCAGCAGTGTCAACAACTACGAGCAGTACTTC; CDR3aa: CASSVNNYEQYF
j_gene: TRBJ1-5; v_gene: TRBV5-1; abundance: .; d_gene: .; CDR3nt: TGCGCCAGCAGCTTGGACTTAGGGGGAAATCAGCCCCAGCATTTT; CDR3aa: CASSLDLGGNQPQHF
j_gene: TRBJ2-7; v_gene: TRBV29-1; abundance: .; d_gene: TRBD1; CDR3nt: TGCAGCGTCGTCGGGACAGGCTACGAGCAGTACTTC; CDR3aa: CSVVGTGYEQYF
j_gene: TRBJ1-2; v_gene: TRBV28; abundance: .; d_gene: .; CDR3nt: TGTGCCAGCAGTTTCAACTCCTATGGCTACACCTTC; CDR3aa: CASSFNSYGYTF
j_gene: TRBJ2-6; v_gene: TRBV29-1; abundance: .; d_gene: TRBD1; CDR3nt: TGCAGCGTTGATGGGGCTCCCGGACAGGGGGTTTTTGGGGCCAACGTCCTGACTTTC; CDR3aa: CSVDGAPGQGVFGANVLTF
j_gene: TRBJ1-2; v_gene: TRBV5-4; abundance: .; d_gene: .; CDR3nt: TGTGCCAGCAGACAGGATGCTAACTATGGCTACACCTTC; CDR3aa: CASRQDANYGYTF
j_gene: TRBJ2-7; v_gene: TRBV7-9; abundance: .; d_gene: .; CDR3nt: TGTTCCAGCAGCGCAGACAGATACGAGCAGTACTTC; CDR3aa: CSSSADRYEQYF
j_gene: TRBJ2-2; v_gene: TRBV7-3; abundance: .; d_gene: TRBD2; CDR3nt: TGTGCCAGCAGGGAGGGGACTAGCGGCTATTACACCGGGGAGCTGTTTTTT; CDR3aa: CASREGTSGYYTGELFF
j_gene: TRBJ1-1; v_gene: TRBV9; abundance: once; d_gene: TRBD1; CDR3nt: TGTGCCAGCAGCATAGCCGGGACAGGGAACACTGAAGCTTTCTTT; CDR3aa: CASSIAGTGNTEAFF
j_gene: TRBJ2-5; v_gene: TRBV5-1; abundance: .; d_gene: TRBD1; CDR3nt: TGCGCCAGCAGCGAGGGACAGGGGGCGGGAGAGACCCAGTACTTC; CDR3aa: CASSEGQGAGETQYF
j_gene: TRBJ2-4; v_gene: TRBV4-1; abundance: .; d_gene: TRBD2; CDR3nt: TGCGCCAGCAGCCAGTCTAGCGGGAGTTACCTTGGCAAAAACATTCAGTACTTC; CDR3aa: CASSQSSGSYLGKNIQYF
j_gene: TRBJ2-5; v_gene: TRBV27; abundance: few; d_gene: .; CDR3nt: TGTGCCAGCAGTTTGACAGGCTCGCATGGGACCCAGTACTTC; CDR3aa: CASSLTGSHGTQYF
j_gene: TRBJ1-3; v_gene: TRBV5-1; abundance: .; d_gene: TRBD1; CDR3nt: TGCGCCAGCAGCTTGGGGCCGACAGGGACGTTTTCTGGAAACACCATATATTTT; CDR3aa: CASSLGPTGTFSGNTIYF
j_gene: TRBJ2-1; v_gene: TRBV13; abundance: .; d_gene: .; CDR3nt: TGTGCCAGCAGCTTAGGCGTCAAGGGGTTTTACAATGAGCAGTTCTTC; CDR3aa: CASSLGVKGFYNEQFF
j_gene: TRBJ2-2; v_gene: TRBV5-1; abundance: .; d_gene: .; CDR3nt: TGCGCCAGCAGCTCCGGGAACACCGGGGAGCTGTTTTTT; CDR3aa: CASSSGNTGELFF
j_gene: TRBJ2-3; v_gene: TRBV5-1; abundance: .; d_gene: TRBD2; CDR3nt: TGCGCCAGCAGCGCCGGGAGGGTCACAGATACGCAGTATTTT; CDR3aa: CASSAGRVTDTQYF
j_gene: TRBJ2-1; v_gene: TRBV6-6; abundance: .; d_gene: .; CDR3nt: TGTGCCAGCAGTTACGGGGGGAATGAGCAGTTCTTC; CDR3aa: CASSYGGNEQFF
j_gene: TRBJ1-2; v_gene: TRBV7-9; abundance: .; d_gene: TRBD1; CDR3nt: TGTGCCAGCAGCTTTGACAGGGGACTTTATGGCTACACCTTC; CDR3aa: CASSFDRGLYGYTF
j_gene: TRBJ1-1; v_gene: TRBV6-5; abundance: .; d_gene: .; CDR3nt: TGTGCCAGCAGCTACAGGGAGATGAACACTGAAGCTTTCTTT; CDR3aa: CASSYREMNTEAFF
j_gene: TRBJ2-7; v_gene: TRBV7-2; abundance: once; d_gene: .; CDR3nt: TGTGCCAGCAGCTTAGTAGGGGGAAGCTCCTACGAGCAGTACTTC; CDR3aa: CASSLVGGSSYEQYF
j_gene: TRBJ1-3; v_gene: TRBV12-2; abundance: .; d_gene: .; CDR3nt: TGTGCAAGTCGCTTAGCGTGCCAGGGGGCGGGAAACACCATATATTTT; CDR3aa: CASRLACQGAGNTIYF
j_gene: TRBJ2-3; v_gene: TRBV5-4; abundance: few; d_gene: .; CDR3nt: TGTGCCAGCATACGGAGGGGGGGGCGCAGCACAGATACGCAGTATTTT; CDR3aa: CASIRRGGRSTDTQYF
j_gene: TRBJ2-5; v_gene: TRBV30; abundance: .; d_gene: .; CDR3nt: TGTGCCTGGAGTCTATCCCAAGAGACCCAGTACTTC; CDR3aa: CAWSLSQETQYF
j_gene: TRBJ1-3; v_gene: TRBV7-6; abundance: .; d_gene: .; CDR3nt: TGTGCCAGCAGCTTGTATACAGGGCCTGGAAACACCATATATTTT; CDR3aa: CASSLYTGPGNTIYF
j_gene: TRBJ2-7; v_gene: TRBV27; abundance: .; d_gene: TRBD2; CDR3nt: TGTGCCAGCCGGGAGGGCCTACCTCCTCCCTACGAGCAGTACTTC; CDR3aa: CASREGLPPPYEQYF
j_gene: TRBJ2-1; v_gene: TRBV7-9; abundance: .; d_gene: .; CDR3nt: TGTGCCGGACTAGAGAGACAGGACAATGAGCAGTTCTTC; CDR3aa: CAGLERQDNEQFF
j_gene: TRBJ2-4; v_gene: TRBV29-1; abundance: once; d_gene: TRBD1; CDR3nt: TGCAGCGTCGCGAGGACAGGCGGCGGGAACATTCAGTACTTC; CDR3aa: CSVARTGGGNIQYF
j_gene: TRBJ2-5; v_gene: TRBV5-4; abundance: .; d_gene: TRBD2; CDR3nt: TGTGCCTCACGGTCTAGCGGGACACCGAGGGGCAAAGAGACCCAGTACTTC; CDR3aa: CASRSSGTPRGKETQYF
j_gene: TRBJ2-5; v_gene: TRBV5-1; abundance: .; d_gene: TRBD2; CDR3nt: TGCGCCAGCAGCTTGGGGGGACTAGCGGGGGAACAAGAGACCCAGTACTTC; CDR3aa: CASSLGGLAGEQETQYF
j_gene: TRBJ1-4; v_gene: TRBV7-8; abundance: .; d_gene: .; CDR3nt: TGTGCCAGCAGCTTTACAGTAGGCGAAAAACTGTTTTTT; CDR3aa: CASSFTVGEKLFF
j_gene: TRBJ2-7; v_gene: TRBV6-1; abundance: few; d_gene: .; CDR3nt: TGTGCCAGCAGTAACCGGGACACCTCCTACGAGCAGTACTTC; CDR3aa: CASSNRDTSYEQYF
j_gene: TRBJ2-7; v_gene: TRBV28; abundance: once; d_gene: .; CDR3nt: TGTGCCAGCAGTTCAGGGATTTACGAGCAGTACTTC; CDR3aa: CASSSGIYEQYF
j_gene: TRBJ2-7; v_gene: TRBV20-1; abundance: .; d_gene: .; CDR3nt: TGCAGTGCTAGGACTGAGTACGAGCAGTACTTC; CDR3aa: CSARTEYEQYF
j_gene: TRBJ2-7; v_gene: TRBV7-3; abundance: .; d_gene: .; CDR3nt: TGTGCCAGCAGCCCGGGGGTCGTTTACGAGCAGTACTTC; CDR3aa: CASSPGVVYEQYF
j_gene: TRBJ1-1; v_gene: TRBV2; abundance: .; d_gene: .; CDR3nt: TGTGCCAGCGACGGGGGGGATTTGAACACTGAAGCTTTCTTT; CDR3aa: CASDGGDLNTEAFF
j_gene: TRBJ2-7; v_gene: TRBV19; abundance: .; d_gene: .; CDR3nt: TGTGCCAGTAGTATAGATGCAAACCGGGGCTACGAGCAGTACTTC; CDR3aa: CASSIDANRGYEQYF
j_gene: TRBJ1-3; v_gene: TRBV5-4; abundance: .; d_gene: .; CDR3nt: TGTGCCAGCAGAGGGGCAGGAAACACCATATATTTT; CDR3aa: CASRGAGNTIYF
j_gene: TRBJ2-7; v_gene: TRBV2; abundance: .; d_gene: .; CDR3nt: TGTGCCAGCAGTGTACAGGGAGCTACCTACGAGCAGTACTTC; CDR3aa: CASSVQGATYEQYF
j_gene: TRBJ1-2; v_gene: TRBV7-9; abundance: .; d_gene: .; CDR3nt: TGTTCCAGCAGCTTAAGTTTTAGCAGGGCCTATGGCTACACCTTC; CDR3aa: CSSSLSFSRAYGYTF
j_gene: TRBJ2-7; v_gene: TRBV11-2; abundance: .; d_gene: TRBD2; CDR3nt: TGTGCCAGCAGCCCCCAAGGGACTAGCGCCTACGAGCAGTACTTC; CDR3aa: CASSPQGTSAYEQYF
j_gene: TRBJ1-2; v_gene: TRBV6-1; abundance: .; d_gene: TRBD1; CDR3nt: TGTGCCAGCAGCTCGACAGGGGTTGGCTATGGCTACACCTTC; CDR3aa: CASSSTGVGYGYTF
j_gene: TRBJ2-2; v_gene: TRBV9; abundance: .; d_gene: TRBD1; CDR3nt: TGTGCCAGCAGCTCCGGGGGACAGGAGAACACCGGGGAGCTGTTTTTT; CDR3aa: CASSSGGQENTGELFF
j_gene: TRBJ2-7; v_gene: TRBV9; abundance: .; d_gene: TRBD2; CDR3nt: TGTGCCAGCAGTTTCGGGGGGGCCTACGAGCAGTACTTC; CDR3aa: CASSFGGAYEQYF
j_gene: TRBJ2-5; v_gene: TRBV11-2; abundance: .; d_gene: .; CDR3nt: TGTGCCAGCAGCTTGTATAGCCCCCGAGAGACCCAGTACTTC; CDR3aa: CASSLYSPRETQYF